The rows below give T cell receptor beta chains drawn from one sample of a study of naive and memory T cell subsets. TCRdb reanalysed the 5' RACE reads using MiXCR and keeps one entry per CDR3 protein. The sample lists tens of thousands of distinct CDR3 sequences, about 7% occurring once. The receptors come from a male donor in good health. The CDR3 runs from the conserved cysteine through the conserved F or W. Each record gives: CDR3 DNA, CDR3 protein, clone size, V gene, J gene, D gene. A D gene is named only where the DNA matches it firmly. Rows give clone size only sometimes, using once, few, many, or a class for an expanded clone.

TGTGCCAGCAGCCAAGATGCCGGGACTTATGTCTACGAGCAGTACTTC,CASSQDAGTYVYEQYF,.,TRBV14,TRBJ2-7,.
TGCGCCAGCAGCTTGGCAGGGGTACGTAGCTTAGGCTACACCTTC,CASSLAGVRSLGYTF,.,TRBV5-1,TRBJ1-2,.
TGTGCCAGCACGTTAGGGTCAACTAATGAAAAACTGTTTTTT,CASTLGSTNEKLFF,.,TRBV7-9,TRBJ1-4,.
TGTGCCAGCAGTCCCCAGGGAACCGGGGAGCTGTTTTTT,CASSPQGTGELFF,few,TRBV12-3/TRBV12-4,TRBJ2-2,.
TGTGCCAGCAGTGTCCACTATGAGACCCAGTACTTC,CASSVHYETQYF,many,TRBV2,TRBJ2-5,.
TGTGCCAGCAGTGAAGAGGAGGGCTCCTACAATGAGCAGTTCTTC,CASSEEEGSYNEQFF,.,TRBV6-1,TRBJ2-1,.
TGTGCCAGCAGCTGGAGGCGGGGGGGAGAGGCCGGGGAGCTGTTTTTT,CASSWRRGGEAGELFF,few,TRBV5-5,TRBJ2-2,TRBD2
TGCAGCGTTGTAGAGAACACTGAAGCTCTCTTT,CSVVENTEALF,.,TRBV29-1,TRBJ1-1,.
TGTGCCAGCAGCCAACCTGTGGGACTCACAGATACGCAGTATTTT,CASSQPVGLTDTQYF,.,TRBV3-1,TRBJ2-3,.
TGCAGTGCTAGAGGAGCGGGGACCTCCTACGAGCAGTACTTC,CSARGAGTSYEQYF,.,TRBV20-1,TRBJ2-7,TRBD2